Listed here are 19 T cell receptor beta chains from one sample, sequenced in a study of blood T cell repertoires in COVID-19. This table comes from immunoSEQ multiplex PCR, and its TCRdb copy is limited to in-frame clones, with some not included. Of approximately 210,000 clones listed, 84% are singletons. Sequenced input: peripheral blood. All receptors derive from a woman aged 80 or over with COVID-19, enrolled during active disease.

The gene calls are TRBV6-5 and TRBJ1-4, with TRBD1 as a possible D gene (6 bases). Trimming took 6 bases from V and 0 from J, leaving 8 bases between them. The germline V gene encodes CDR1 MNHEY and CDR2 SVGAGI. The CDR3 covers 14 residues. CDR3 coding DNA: TGTGCCAGCAGGGACAGTTCAACTAATGAAAAACTGTTTTTT. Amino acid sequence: CASRDSSTNEKLFF.

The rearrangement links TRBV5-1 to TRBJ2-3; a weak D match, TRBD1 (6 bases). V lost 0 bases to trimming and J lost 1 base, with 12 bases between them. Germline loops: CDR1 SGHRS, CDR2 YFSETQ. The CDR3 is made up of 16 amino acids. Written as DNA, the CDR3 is TGCGCCAGCAGCTTGGGTTCAGGGGCCCGCACAGATACGCAGTATTTT. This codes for CASSLGSGARTDTQYF.

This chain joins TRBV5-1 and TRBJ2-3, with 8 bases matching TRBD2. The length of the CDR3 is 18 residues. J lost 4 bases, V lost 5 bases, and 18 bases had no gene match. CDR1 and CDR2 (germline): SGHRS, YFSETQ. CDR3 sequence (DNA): TGCGCCAGCAGTCCCGGGACTAGGCGGCAAGATGGCCCAGATACGCAGTATTTT. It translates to CASSPGTRRQDGPDTQYF.

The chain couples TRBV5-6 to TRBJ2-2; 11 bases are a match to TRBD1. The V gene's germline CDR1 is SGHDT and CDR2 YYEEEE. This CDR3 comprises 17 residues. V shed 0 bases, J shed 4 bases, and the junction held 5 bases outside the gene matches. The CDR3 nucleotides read TGTGCCAGCAGCTTGGGGACAGGGGGCAGGAGCACCGGGGAGCTGTTTTTT. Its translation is CASSLGTGGRSTGELFF.

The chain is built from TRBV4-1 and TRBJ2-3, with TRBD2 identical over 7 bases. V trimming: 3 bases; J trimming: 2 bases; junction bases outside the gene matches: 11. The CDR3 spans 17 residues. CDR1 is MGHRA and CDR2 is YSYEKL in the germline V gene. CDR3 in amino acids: CASSHQKGGYTTDTQYF. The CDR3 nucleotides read TGCGCCAGCAGCCACCAGAAGGGAGGGTACACCACAGATACGCAGTATTTT.

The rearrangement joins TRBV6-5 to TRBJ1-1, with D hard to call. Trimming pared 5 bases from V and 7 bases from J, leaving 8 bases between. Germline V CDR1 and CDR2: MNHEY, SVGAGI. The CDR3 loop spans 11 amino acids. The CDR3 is CASSHRSEAFF. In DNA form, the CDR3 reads TGTGCCAGCAGTCATCGGAGTGAAGCTTTCTTT.

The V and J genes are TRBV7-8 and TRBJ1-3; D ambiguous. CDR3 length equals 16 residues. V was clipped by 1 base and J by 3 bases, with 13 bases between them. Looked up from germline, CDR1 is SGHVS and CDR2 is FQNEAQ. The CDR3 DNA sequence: TGTGCCAGCAGCTTAGGTTATTACTTCGGTGGAAACACCATATATTTT. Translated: CASSLGYYFGGNTIYF.

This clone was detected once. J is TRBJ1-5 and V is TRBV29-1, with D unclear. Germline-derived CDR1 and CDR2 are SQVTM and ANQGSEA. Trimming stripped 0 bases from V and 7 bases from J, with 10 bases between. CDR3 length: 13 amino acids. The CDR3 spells CSVEDRAGQPQHF. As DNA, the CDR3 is TGCAGCGTTGAAGATCGGGCGGGGCAGCCCCAGCATTTT. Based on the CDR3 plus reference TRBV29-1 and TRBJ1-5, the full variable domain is SAVISQKPSRDICQRGTSLTIQCQVDSQVTMMFWYRQQPGQSLTLIATANQGSEATYESGFVIDKFPISRPNLTFSTLTVSNMSPEDSSIYLCSVEDRAGQPQHFGDGTRLSIL.

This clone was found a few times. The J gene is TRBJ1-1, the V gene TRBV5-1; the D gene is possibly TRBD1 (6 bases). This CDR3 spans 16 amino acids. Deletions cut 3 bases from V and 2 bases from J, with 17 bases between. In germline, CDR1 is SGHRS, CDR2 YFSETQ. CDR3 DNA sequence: TGCGCCAGCAGCTCCGGACAGTTTTACCTTAACACTGAAGCTTTCTTT. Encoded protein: CASSSGQFYLNTEAFF.

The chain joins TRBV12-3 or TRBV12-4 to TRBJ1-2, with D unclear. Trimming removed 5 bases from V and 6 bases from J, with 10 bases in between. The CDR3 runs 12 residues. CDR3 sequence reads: CASSESRNGYTF. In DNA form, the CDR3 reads TGTGCCAGCAGTGAATCCAGGAATGGCTACACCTTC.

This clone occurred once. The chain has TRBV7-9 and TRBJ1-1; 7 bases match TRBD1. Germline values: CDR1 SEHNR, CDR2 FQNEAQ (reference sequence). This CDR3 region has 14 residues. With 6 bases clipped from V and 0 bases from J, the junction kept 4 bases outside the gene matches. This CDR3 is CASSWTGMNTEAFF. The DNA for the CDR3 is TGTGCCAGCAGTTGGACAGGAATGAACACTGAAGCTTTCTTT.

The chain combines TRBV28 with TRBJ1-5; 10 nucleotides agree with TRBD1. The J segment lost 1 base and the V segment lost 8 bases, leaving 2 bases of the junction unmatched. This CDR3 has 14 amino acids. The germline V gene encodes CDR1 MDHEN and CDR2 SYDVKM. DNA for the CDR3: TGTGCCAGCGCGGGACAGGGGAGCAATCAGCCCCAGCATTTT. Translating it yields CASAGQGSNQPQHF.

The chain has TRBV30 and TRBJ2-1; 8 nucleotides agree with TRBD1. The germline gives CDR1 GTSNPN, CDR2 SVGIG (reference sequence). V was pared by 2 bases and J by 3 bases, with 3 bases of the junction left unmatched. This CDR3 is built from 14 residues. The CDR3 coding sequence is TGTGCCTGGAGTAGGGGACAGGACTACAATGAGCAGTTCTTC. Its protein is CAWSRGQDYNEQFF.

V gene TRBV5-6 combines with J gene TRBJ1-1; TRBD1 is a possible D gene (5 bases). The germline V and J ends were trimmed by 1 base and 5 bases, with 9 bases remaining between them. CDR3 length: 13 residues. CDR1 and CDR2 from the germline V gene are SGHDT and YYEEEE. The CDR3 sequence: CASSLTGGTEAFF. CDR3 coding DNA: TGTGCCAGCAGCTTGACCGGGGGTACTGAAGCTTTCTTT.

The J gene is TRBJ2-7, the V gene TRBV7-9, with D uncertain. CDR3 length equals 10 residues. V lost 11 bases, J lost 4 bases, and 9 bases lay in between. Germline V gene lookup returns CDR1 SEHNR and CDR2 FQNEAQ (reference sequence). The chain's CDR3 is CAERQYEQYV. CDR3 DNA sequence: TGTGCCGAGCGCCAATACGAGCAGTACGTC.

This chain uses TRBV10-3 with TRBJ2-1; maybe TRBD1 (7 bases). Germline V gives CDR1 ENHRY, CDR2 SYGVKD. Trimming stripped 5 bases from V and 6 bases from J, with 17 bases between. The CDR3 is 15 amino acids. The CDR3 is CAISRGGGEFNEQFF. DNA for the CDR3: TGTGCCATCAGTCGAGGGGGCGGGGAGTTCAATGAGCAGTTCTTC.

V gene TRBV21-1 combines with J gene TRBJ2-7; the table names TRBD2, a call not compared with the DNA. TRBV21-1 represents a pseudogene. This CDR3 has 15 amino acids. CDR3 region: CASSKGGCSGTEQYV. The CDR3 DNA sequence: TGTGCCAGCAGCAAAGGGGGGTGTAGCGGTACCGAGCAGTACGTC.

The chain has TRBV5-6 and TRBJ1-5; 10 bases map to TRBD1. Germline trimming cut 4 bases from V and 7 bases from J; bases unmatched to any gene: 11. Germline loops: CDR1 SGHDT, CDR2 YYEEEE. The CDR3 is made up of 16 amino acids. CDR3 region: CASSLGTGEFRQPQHF. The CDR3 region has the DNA TGTGCCAGCAGCCTTGGGACAGGGGAGTTCAGGCAGCCCCAGCATTTT.

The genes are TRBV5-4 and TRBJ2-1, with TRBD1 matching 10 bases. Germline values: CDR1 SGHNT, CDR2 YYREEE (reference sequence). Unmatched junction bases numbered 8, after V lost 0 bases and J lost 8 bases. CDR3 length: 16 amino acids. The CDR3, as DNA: TGTGCCAGCAGCTTGGGGACAGGGGGACCTACGGATGAGCAGTTCTTC. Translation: CASSLGTGGPTDEQFF.